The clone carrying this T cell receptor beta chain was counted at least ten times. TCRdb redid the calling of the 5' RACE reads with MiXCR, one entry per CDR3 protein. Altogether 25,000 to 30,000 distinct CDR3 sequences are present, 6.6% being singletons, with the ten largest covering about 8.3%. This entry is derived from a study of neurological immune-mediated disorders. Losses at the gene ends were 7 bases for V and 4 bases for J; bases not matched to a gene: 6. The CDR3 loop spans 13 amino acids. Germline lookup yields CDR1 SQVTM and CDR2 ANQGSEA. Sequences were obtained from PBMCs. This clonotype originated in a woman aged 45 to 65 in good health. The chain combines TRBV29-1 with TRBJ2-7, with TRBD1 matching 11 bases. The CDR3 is CSAGQGVSYEQYF. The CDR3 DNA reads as TGCAGCGCGGGACAGGGGGTTTCTTACGAGCAGTACTTC.